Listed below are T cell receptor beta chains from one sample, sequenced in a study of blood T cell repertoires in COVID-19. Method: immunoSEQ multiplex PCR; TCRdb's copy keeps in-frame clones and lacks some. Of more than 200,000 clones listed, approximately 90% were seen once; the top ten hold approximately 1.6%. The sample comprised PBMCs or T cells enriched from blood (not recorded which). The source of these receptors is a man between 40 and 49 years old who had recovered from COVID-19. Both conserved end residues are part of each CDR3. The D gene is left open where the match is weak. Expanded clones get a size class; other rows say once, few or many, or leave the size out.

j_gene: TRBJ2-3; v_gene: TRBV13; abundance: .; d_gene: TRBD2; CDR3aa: CASSLKGASGEVSTDTQYF; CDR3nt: TGTGCCAGCAGCTTAAAGGGTGCTAGCGGGGAGGTAAGCACAGATACGCAGTATTTT
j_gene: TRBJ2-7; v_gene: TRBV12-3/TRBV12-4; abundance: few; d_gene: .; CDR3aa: CASSLLAYEQYF; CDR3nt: TGTGCCAGCAGTTTACTAGCCTACGAGCAGTACTTC
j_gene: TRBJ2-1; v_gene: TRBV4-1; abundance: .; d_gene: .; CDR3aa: CASSQDPEGFEQFF; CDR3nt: TGCGCCAGCAGCCAAGATCCGGAGGGCTTTGAGCAGTTCTTC
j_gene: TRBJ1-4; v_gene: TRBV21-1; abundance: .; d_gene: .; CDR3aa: CARKQATNEKLFF; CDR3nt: TGTGCCAGAAAACAGGCAACTAATGAAAAACTGTTTTTT
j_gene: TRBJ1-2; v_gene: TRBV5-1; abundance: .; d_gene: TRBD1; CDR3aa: CASSLEGGFGYGYTF; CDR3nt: TGCGCCAGCAGCTTGGAAGGGGGCTTCGGCTATGGCTACACCTTC
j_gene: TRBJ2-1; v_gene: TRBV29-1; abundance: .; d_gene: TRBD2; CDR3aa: CSGVLGLAGAYNEQFF; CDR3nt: TGCAGCGGGGTTCTAGGTCTAGCGGGAGCTTACAATGAGCAGTTCTTC
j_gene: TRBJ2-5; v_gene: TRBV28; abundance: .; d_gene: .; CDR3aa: CASRQGGETQYF; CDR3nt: TGTGCCAGCAGACAGGGAGGGGAGACCCAGTACTTC
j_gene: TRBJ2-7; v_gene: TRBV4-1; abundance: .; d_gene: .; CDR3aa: CASSQEGLVDYEQYF; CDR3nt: TGCGCCAGCAGCCAAGAGGGACTTGTAGACTACGAGCAGTACTTC
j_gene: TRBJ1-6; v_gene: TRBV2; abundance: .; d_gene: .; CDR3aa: CASSPTDWRNSPLHF; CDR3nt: TGTGCCAGCAGTCCCACTGACTGGAGGAATTCACCCCTCCACTTT
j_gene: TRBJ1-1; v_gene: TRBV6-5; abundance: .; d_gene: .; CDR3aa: CATETPWNTEAFF; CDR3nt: TGTGCCACCGAGACACCCTGGAACACTGAAGCTTTCTTT
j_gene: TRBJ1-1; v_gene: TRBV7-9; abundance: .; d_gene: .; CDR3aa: CASSLVGDTEAFF; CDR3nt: TGTGCCAGCAGCTTAGTAGGAGACACTGAAGCTTTCTTT
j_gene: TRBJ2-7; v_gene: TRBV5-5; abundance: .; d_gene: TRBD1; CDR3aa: CASSKGQGDYSEQYF; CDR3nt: TGTGCCAGCAGCAAGGGACAGGGGGATTATAGCGAGCAGTACTTC
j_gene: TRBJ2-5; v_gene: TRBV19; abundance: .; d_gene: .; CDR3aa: CASSIGQGGETQYF; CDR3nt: TGTGCCAGTAGTATCGGCCAGGGTGGAGAGACCCAGTACTTC
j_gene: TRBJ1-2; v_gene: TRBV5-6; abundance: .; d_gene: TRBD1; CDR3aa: CASSPGQGDYGYTF; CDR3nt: TGTGCCAGCAGCCCGGGACAGGGCGACTATGGCTACACCTTC
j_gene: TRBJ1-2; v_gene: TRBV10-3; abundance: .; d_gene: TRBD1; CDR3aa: CAISEGQGGGYTF; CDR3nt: TGTGCCATCAGTGAAGGACAGGGGGGCGGCTACACCTTC
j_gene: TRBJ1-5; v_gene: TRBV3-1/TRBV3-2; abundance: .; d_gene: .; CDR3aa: CASSQDTISQPQHF; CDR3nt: TGTGCCAGCAGCCAAGATACAATAAGTCAGCCCCAGCATTTT
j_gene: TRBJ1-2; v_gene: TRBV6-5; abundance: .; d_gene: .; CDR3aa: CASISGGEDYGYTF; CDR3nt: TGTGCCAGCATCTCCGGAGGGGAGGACTATGGCTACACCTTC
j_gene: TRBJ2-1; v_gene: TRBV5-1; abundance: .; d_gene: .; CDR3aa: CASSVSGIRDEQFF; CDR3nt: TGCGCCAGCAGCGTTTCCGGGATTCGCGATGAGCAGTTCTTC
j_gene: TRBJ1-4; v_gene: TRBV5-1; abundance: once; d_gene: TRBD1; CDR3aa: CASSRGQFATNEKLFF; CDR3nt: TGCGCCAGCAGCAGGGGACAGTTTGCAACTAATGAAAAACTGTTTTTT
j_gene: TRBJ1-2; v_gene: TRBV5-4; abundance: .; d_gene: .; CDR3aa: CASSWERHNEGYTF; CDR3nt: TGTGCCAGCAGCTGGGAGCGCCATAATGAAGGCTACACCTTC
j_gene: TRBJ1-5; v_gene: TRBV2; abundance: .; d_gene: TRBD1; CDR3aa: CASARDRDGSGLQPQHF; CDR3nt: TGTGCCAGCGCCCGGGACAGGGACGGGAGTGGGCTTCAGCCCCAGCATTTT
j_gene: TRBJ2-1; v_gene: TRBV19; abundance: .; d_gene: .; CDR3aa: CASSTPGSAYNEQFF; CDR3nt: TGTGCCAGTAGTACCCCCGGAAGCGCGTACAATGAGCAGTTCTTC
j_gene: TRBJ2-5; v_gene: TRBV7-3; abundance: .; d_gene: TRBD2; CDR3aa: CASSLGLAGVETQYF; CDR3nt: TGTGCCAGCAGCCTCGGACTAGCGGGGGTAGAGACCCAGTACTTC
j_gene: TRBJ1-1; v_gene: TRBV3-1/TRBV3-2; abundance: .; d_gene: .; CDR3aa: CASSWRGTTEAFF; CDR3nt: TGTGCCAGCAGCTGGCGCGGGACCACTGAAGCTTTCTTT
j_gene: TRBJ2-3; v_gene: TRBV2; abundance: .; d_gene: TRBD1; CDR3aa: CASSGRDRGTDTQYF; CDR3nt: TGTGCCAGCAGTGGCCGGGACAGGGGCACAGATACGCAGTATTTT